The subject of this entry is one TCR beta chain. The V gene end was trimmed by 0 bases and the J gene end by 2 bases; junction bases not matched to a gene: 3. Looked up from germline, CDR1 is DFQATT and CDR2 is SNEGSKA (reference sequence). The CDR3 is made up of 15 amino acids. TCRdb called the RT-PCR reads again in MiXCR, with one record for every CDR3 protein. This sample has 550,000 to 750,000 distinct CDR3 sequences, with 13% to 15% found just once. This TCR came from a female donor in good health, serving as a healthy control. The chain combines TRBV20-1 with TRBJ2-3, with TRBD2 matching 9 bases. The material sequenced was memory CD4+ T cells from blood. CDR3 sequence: CSARDRTSATDTQYF. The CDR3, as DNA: TGCAGTGCTAGAGATAGGACTAGCGCCACAGATACGCAGTATTTT.